The entry that follows covers one TCR beta chain sequence. A junction end diverges from the germline sequence, so it may reflect a read error. The CDR3 spans 13 residues. Germline V CDR1 and CDR2: SNHLY, FYNNEI. Original processing notes: Reference gene primer amplification in the assay estimated nucleated cell counts. TCRdb keeps only in-frame clones here, not all; method: immunoSEQ multiplex PCR. V and J calls and clone size come straight from that table; D and trimming were deduced from the DNA. The sample has 300,000 to 400,000 clones, around 90% seen once. The data stem from a study of blood T cell repertoires in COVID-19. The overall study: There were acute and convalescent COVID-19 samples, and they came from the United States, Italy and Spain.

Participants, 18 to 89 years old, spanned fewer than 25 US areas. This sequence originates from a man aged 60 to 75 who had recovered from COVID-19. The V call is TRBV2, the J call TRBJ2-1; TRBD2 is a possible D gene (6 bases). Material: PBMCs or T cells enriched from blood (not recorded which). CDR3 region: CASSQAGRNEQFF. DNA for the CDR3: TGTGCCAGCAGTCAAGCGGGCCGCAATGAGCAGTTCTTC.